These 21 T cell receptor beta chains came from one sample sequenced in a study of T cell responses to AZD1222 COVID-19 vaccine. This table comes from immunoSEQ multiplex PCR, and its TCRdb copy is limited to in-frame clones, with some not included. The sample lists 160,000 or so clones, about 87% occurring once. The sequencing here drew on peripheral blood, taken 28 days after the second AZD1222 dose. These receptors were taken from an adult who received the AZD1222 COVID-19 vaccine.

The V and J genes are TRBV18 and TRBJ1-1; D is unresolved. Per the germline V gene, CDR1 is KGHSH and CDR2 is LQKENI. This CDR3 is built from 13 residues. V dropped 6 bases and J dropped 0 bases, with 8 bases sitting between them. The CDR3 spells CASSRLLNTEAFF. The CDR3 DNA follows: TGTGCCAGCTCCCGACTTCTGAACACTGAAGCTTTCTTT.

This clone has a handful of counts. V is TRBV30 and J is TRBJ2-1; 7 bases line up with TRBD1. The CDR3 has 14 residues. Germline lookup yields CDR1 GTSNPN and CDR2 SVGIG (reference sequence). The J segment lost 10 bases and the V segment lost 1 base, leaving 10 bases of the junction unmatched. Written as DNA, the CDR3 is TGTGCCTGGAGTGACAGGGGTAATTTGCGGGAGCAGTTCTTC. Protein: CAWSDRGNLREQFF.

This chain joins TRBV3-1 (or the pseudogene TRBV3-2) and TRBJ2-2; 13 bases align to TRBD2. V trimming: 2 bases; J trimming: 0 bases; junction bases outside the gene matches: 12. The CDR3 totals 21 residues. Germline V gene data show CDR1 as LGHDT and CDR2 as YNNKEL (reference sequence). The CDR3 spells CASSQFPGLAGPDTNTGELFF. Here the CDR3 DNA reads TGTGCCAGCAGCCAATTTCCGGGACTAGCGGGACCAGACACGAACACCGGGGAGCTGTTTTTT.

The chain is built from TRBV3-1 (or the pseudogene TRBV3-2) and TRBJ2-2; no reliable D call. This CDR3 has 12 amino acids. Trimming pared 2 bases from V and 7 bases from J, leaving 5 bases between. Germline-derived CDR1 and CDR2 are LGHDT and YNNKEL (reference sequence). CDR3: CASSQLVGELFF. The CDR3 DNA sequence: TGTGCCAGCAGCCAACTGGTCGGGGAGCTGTTTTTT.

J is TRBJ1-1 and V is TRBV29-1; D call uncertain. The CDR3 sequence is 12 residues long. Germline V gene lookup returns CDR1 SQVTM and CDR2 ANQGSEA. The V gene lost 4 bases and the J gene lost 2 bases, with 8 bases spanning the gap. The CDR3 is CSVVEFNTEAFF. DNA for the CDR3: TGCAGCGTTGTAGAGTTTAACACTGAAGCTTTCTTT.

The rearrangement links TRBV9 to TRBJ2-7; TRBD2 matches at 10 bases. CDR3 length: 15 amino acids. With 4 bases clipped from V and 7 bases from J, the junction kept 11 bases outside the gene matches. The V gene's germline CDR1 is SGDLS and CDR2 YYNGEE. This CDR3 is CASSKGTSGISEQYF. CDR3 DNA: TGTGCCAGCAGCAAGGGAACTAGCGGGATTAGTGAGCAGTACTTC.

The rearrangement links TRBV18 to TRBJ1-3; D is unresolved. Trimming stripped 3 bases from V and 0 bases from J, with 12 bases between. Germline CDR1 KGHSH, CDR2 LQKENI. This CDR3 spans 16 amino acids. CDR3 protein: CASSPVSRSSGNTIYF. CDR3 DNA: TGTGCCAGCTCACCGGTGAGCAGGAGCTCTGGAAACACCATATATTTT.

DNA for the CDR3: TGTGCCACCAGCAGAGAAGGGGGAGGCTATGAGCAGTTCTTC. Its protein is CATSREGGGYEQFF. The chain is built from TRBV15 and TRBJ2-1, with D perhaps TRBD1 or TRBD2 (6 bases each). The CDR3 covers 14 residues. Per the germline V gene, CDR1 is LNHNV and CDR2 is YYDKDF (reference sequence). With 0 bases removed from V and 8 bases from J, the gap between germline ends came to 11 bases.

This clone has just one count. This chain joins TRBV19 and TRBJ1-1; D ambiguous. Germline V gene sequence: CDR1 LNHDA, CDR2 SQIVND (reference sequence). CDR3 length: 12 residues. V dropped 9 bases and J dropped 6 bases, with 14 bases sitting between them. DNA for the CDR3: TGTGCCAGCCGGGAATACCGCGCTGAAGCTTTCTTT. Its protein product is CASREYRAEAFF.

The chain couples TRBV6-5 to TRBJ1-1, with 9 nucleotides matching TRBD1. Germline lookup yields CDR1 MNHEY and CDR2 SVGAGI. This CDR3 has 15 amino acids. V was pared by 4 bases and J by 1 base, with 4 bases of the junction left unmatched. CDR3 in DNA: TGTGCCAGCAGTTTGGACAGGGGTTCGAACACTGAAGCTTTCTTT. Translation gives CASSLDRGSNTEAFF.

V usage is TRBV21-1 and J usage is TRBJ1-4; the table's D call TRBD1 went unverified against the DNA. TRBV21-1 is designated a pseudogene. CDR3 length: 23 residues. CDR3 coding DNA: TGTGCCAGCAGACCAAGGGGGTGGGGAGTTGCCCGAGTTGCGACCGCGGAGAATGAAAAACTGTTTTTT. Translation gives CASRPRGWGVARVATAENEKLFF.

The V gene is TRBV3-1 (or the pseudogene TRBV3-2), the J gene TRBJ2-7; no definite D call. The CDR3 consists of 16 residues. Germline CDR1 LGHDT, CDR2 YNNKEL (reference sequence). The V gene lost 0 bases and the J gene lost 3 bases, with 15 bases spanning the gap. The CDR3 spells CASSQDRDVGLYEQYF. DNA of the CDR3: TGTGCCAGCAGCCAAGATCGAGACGTGGGCCTCTACGAGCAGTACTTC.

The V and J genes are TRBV6-2 or TRBV6-3 and TRBJ2-7, with D possibly being TRBD2 (6 bases). The CDR3 covers 16 residues. V was cut by 2 bases and J by 3 bases, with 17 bases left in between. From germline, CDR1 is MNHEY and CDR2 SVGEGT. CDR3 protein: CASSYKGAGRLYEQYF. CDR3 in DNA: TGTGCCAGCAGTTACAAAGGCGCGGGACGACTCTACGAGCAGTACTTC.

The chain couples TRBV3-1 (or the pseudogene TRBV3-2) to TRBJ2-7, with a tentative D call TRBD1 (8 bases). V gave up 1 base and J gave up 6 bases, with 13 bases separating them. Germline-derived CDR1 and CDR2 are LGHDT and YNNKEL (reference sequence). CDR3 length equals 14 residues. The CDR3, as DNA: TGTGCCAGCAGCCAAGCAACAGGGGGGGGCGAGCAGTACTTC. It codes for CASSQATGGGEQYF.

This chain connects TRBV3-1 (or the pseudogene TRBV3-2) to TRBJ1-5; D not certain. CDR1 and CDR2 (germline): LGHDT, YNNKEL (reference sequence). The CDR3 loop spans 13 amino acids. The germline V and J ends were trimmed by 3 bases and 7 bases, with 10 bases remaining between them. CDR3 DNA: TGTGCCAGCAGCCAGGGGAGCCGACAGCCCCAGCATTTT. Protein sequence: CASSQGSRQPQHF.

The V gene is TRBV28, the J gene TRBJ2-1, with 11 bases aligning to TRBD2. The V gene end was trimmed by 2 bases and the J gene end by 6 bases; junction bases not matched to a gene: 3. The CDR3 totals 15 residues. Germline V gives CDR1 MDHEN, CDR2 SYDVKM. The CDR3 nucleotides read TGTGCCAGCAGTTTAGCACTAGCGGGAGTCAATGAGCAGTTCTTC. Translation gives CASSLALAGVNEQFF. The full variable domain, rest sourced from reference TRBV28 and TRBJ2-1, is DVKVTQSSRYLVKRTGEKVFLECVQDMDHENMFWYRQDPGLGLRLIYFSYDVKMKEKGDIPEGYSVSREKKERFSLILESASTNQTSMYLCASSLALAGVNEQFFGPGTRLTVL.

The rearrangement joins TRBV28 to TRBJ2-2, with D hard to call. Trimming removed 2 bases at V and 5 bases at J, with 6 bases between. The CDR3 is 13 amino acids. Germline V gene data show CDR1 as MDHEN and CDR2 as SYDVKM. The CDR3 here is CASSLVSTGELFF. Here the CDR3 DNA reads TGTGCCAGCAGTTTAGTATCAACCGGGGAGCTGTTTTTT.

This chain connects TRBV27 to TRBJ1-1; D remains unclear. Trimming shortened V by 5 bases and J by 1 base, and 17 bases separated the two germline ends. CDR1 MNHEY and CDR2 SMNVEV come from the germline V gene (reference sequence). This CDR3 is built from 16 residues. CDR3 sequence (DNA): TGTGCCAGCAGTCGACACCGCCTCGGGGAGAACACTGAAGCTTTCTTT. The encoded protein is CASSRHRLGENTEAFF.

The chain uses TRBV2 and TRBJ2-7; D might be TRBD1 or TRBD2, each matching 6 bases. The V end lost 8 bases, the J end lost 4 bases, and 18 bases lay between the germline ends. The CDR3 totals 14 residues. Germline CDR1 and CDR2: SNHLY and FYNNEI. The CDR3 is CASYQMEGVYEQYF. DNA of the CDR3: TGTGCCAGCTACCAGATGGAGGGGGTGTACGAGCAGTACTTC.

The CDR3 DNA reads TGTGCCATCAGCCCCGGACACACAGATACGCAGTATTTT. Protein: CAISPGHTDTQYF. The chain has TRBV10-3 and TRBJ2-3; a possible D gene is TRBD1 (5 bases). CDR3 length equals 13 residues. Trimming removed 6 bases at V and 2 bases at J, with 9 bases between. Per the germline V gene, CDR1 is ENHRY and CDR2 is SYGVKD.

The chain employs TRBV28 and TRBJ1-2, with D unresolved. This CDR3 region has 15 residues. V dropped 2 bases and J dropped 6 bases, with 16 bases sitting between them. Germline V lookup: CDR1 MDHEN, CDR2 SYDVKM. For the CDR3, the DNA is TGTGCCAGCAGTTTAGGAGGGAATGGAGCGAATGGCTACACCTTC. Translated, it gives CASSLGGNGANGYTF.